The 14 T cell receptor beta chains below come from one sample, sequenced in a study of blood T cell repertoires in COVID-19. Libraries were prepared by immunoSEQ multiplex PCR; TCRdb keeps only in-frame clonotypes and omits some of them. The table has a few hundred thousand clones, 83% seen once; the top ten hold roughly 2.9%. Material: peripheral blood. The receptors were sampled from a middle-aged man with active or convalescent COVID-19.

The genes are TRBV28 and TRBJ2-1; 9 bases map to TRBD2. Per germline, CDR1 MDHEN and CDR2 SYDVKM. The CDR3 spans 15 residues. Trimming at V came to 2 bases and at J to 9 bases, leaving 8 bases not matched to a gene. The CDR3 sequence is CASSLPLAGTGEQFF. CDR3 nucleotide sequence: TGTGCCAGCAGTTTACCGCTAGCGGGAACGGGTGAGCAGTTCTTC.

The chain is built from TRBV11-2 and TRBJ2-1; TRBD2 agrees at 9 bases. V lost 1 base to trimming and J lost 8 bases; unmatched junction nucleotides: 6. The CDR3 sequence is 15 residues long. From germline, CDR1 is SGHAT and CDR2 FQNNGV. CDR3: CASSLGGRARDEQFF. CDR3 DNA sequence: TGTGCCAGCAGCTTAGGCGGGAGGGCGAGGGATGAGCAGTTCTTC.

This rearrangement joins TRBV5-1 to TRBJ2-3; TRBD2 aligns across 10 bases. CDR1 is SGHRS, CDR2 YFSETQ, per germline. The CDR3 loop spans 14 amino acids. V trimming: 10 bases; J trimming: 3 bases; junction bases outside the gene matches: 8. CDR3 sequence (DNA): TGCGCCTGCTCAGGAGCGGGAGGGACAGATACGCAGTATTTT. Residues: CACSGAGGTDTQYF.

The CDR3 protein is CASSAGLAGVEDTQYF. For the CDR3, the DNA is TGTGCCAGCAGCGCCGGACTAGCGGGAGTAGAAGATACGCAGTATTTT. V usage is TRBV9 and J usage is TRBJ2-3; 13 bases line up with TRBD2. Germline V gene sequence: CDR1 SGDLS, CDR2 YYNGEE. Unmatched junction bases numbered 6, after V lost 3 bases and J lost 5 bases. This CDR3 comprises 16 residues.

The chain joins TRBV27 to TRBJ2-1; 7 nucleotides agree with TRBD2. The ends lost 3 bases at V and 6 bases at J; junction bases unmatched: 5. The CDR3 is 14 residues long. CDR1 is MNHEY, CDR2 SMNVEV, per germline (reference sequence). This CDR3 is CASSLGGSANEQFF. In nucleotides, the CDR3 is TGTGCCAGCAGTTTGGGCGGGAGCGCCAATGAGCAGTTCTTC.

V usage is TRBV30 and J usage is TRBJ1-5, with TRBD1 as a possible D gene (5 bases). V dropped 1 base and J dropped 5 bases, with 12 bases sitting between them. There are 14 residues in the CDR3. Germline CDR1 GTSNPN, CDR2 SVGIG (reference sequence). The DNA for the CDR3 is TGTGCCTGGAGTGAAGGAGGGGACGATCAGCCCCAGCATTTT. This codes for CAWSEGGDDQPQHF.

This sequence joins TRBV24-1 and TRBJ1-5; D might be TRBD1 (5 bases). V was pared by 5 bases and J by 8 bases, with 12 bases between. The CDR3 totals 13 residues. Germline CDR1 KGHDR, CDR2 SFDVKD. CDR3 DNA sequence: TGTGCCACCAGTGGCCCAGGAGGGGAGCCCCAGCATTTT. Translating gives CATSGPGGEPQHF.

The rearrangement joins TRBV5-4 to TRBJ1-1, with 7 bases that match TRBD1. The V and J ends lost 4 bases and 0 bases, in that order; junction bases with no gene match: 6. Germline V gene sequence: CDR1 SGHNT, CDR2 YYREEE (reference sequence). This CDR3 has 15 amino acids. Here the CDR3 reads CASSPPTGMNTEAFF. DNA for the CDR3: TGTGCCAGCAGCCCCCCGACAGGGATGAACACTGAAGCTTTCTTT.

CDR3 in DNA: TGCGCCAGCAGCTTGGAAGTTAGACAGGGTAACGGCTACACCTTC. Encoded protein: CASSLEVRQGNGYTF. The V and J genes are TRBV5-1 and TRBJ1-2; 7 positions match TRBD1. CDR3 length equals 15 residues. Trimming removed 0 bases from V and 8 bases from J; junction bases left unmatched: 10. CDR1 and CDR2 (germline): SGHRS, YFSETQ.

J is TRBJ2-6 and V is TRBV7-9, with 7 nucleotides matching TRBD1. The CDR3 sequence is 18 residues long. Germline lookup yields CDR1 SEHNR and CDR2 FQNEAQ (reference sequence). V was clipped by 2 bases and J by 0 bases; unmatched bases: 7. The CDR3 loop reads CASSLLGTDNSGANVLTF. In DNA form, the CDR3 reads TGTGCCAGCAGCTTATTAGGGACAGACAACTCTGGGGCCAACGTCCTGACTTTC.

The chain carries TRBV10-3 and TRBJ2-5; D is unresolved. There are 15 residues in the CDR3. Trimming pared 3 bases from V and 1 base from J, leaving 12 bases between. The germline gives CDR1 ENHRY, CDR2 SYGVKD. CDR3 bases: TGTGCCATCAGTGACGGAAAAAGGAGCCAAGAGACCCAGTACTTC. Amino acid sequence: CAISDGKRSQETQYF.

The rearrangement joins TRBV6-6 to TRBJ1-2, with D tentatively TRBD1 (6 bases). The CDR3 sequence is 13 residues long. CDR1 and CDR2 (germline): MNHNY, SVGAGI (reference sequence). V was shortened by 7 bases and J by 3 bases, with 12 bases between the two germline ends. The CDR3 spells CASNPRGDYGYTF. The DNA of the CDR3 is TGTGCCAGCAACCCCAGGGGTGACTATGGCTACACCTTC.

The chain is built from TRBV5-4 and TRBJ2-3; 9 bases are a match to TRBD1. The junction had 11 bases not matched to a gene; V was cut back by 7 bases and J by 5 bases. Germline-derived CDR1 and CDR2 are SGHNT and YYREEE (reference sequence). The CDR3 length is 15 residues. For the CDR3, the DNA is TGTGCCAGCGGGCGAACCGGGACAGGGTTAGATACGCAGTATTTT. Translation gives CASGRTGTGLDTQYF.

With respect to this clone: The identical CDR3 is also encoded by other nucleotide sequences in the sample. The chain joins TRBV18 to TRBJ1-2, with 9 bases identical to TRBD1. From germline, CDR1 is KGHSH and CDR2 LQKENI. J gave up 4 bases and V 3 bases, and 6 bases lay outside the gene matches. There are 15 residues in the CDR3. DNA of the CDR3: TGTGCCAGCTCACCTGGACAGGGGCCTGCCTATGGCTACACCTTC. It encodes CASSPGQGPAYGYTF.